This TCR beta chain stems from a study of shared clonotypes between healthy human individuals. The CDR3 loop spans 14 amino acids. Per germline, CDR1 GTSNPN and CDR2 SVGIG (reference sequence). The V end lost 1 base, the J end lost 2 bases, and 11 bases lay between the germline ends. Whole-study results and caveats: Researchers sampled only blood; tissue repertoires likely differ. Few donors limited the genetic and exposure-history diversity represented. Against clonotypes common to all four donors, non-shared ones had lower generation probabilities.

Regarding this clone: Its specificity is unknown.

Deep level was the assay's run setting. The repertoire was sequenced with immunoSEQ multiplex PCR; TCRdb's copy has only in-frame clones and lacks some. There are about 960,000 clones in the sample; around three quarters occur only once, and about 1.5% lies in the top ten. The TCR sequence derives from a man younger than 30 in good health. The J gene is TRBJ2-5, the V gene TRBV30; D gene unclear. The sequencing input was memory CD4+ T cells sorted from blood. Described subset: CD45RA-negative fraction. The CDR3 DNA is TGTGCCTGGAGTGGTGGGTACACTCAAGAGACCCAGTACTTC. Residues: CAWSGGYTQETQYF.